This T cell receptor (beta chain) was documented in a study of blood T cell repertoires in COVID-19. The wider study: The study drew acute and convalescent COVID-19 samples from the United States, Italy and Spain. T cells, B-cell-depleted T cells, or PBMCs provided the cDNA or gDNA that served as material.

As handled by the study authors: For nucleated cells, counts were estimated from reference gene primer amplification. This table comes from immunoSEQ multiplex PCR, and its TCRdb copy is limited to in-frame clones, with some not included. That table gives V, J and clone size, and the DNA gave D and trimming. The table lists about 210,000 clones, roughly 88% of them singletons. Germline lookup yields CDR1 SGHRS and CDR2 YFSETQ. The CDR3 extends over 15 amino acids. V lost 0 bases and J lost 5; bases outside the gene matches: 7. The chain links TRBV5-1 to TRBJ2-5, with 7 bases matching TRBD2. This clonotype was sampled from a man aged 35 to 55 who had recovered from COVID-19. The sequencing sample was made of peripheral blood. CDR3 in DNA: TGCGCCAGCAGCTTGGGTGGCGGGAGTGAGGAGACCCAGTACTTC. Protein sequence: CASSLGGGSEETQYF.